These T cell receptor beta chains were read from a single sample in a study of blood T cells in healthy people across ages. TCRdb redid the calling of the 5' RACE reads with MiXCR, one entry per CDR3 protein. The profile shows some 1,800,000 distinct CDR3 sequences, roughly two fifths of them singletons. Sequences were obtained from blood. These receptors were taken from a human donor in good health. Both conserved end residues are part of each CDR3. A D gene is named only where the DNA matches it firmly. Clone size is stated in some rows and not others, as once, few, many or a class when expanded.

v_gene,j_gene,d_gene,abundance,CDR3aa,CDR3nt
TRBV29-1,TRBJ1-2,.,.,CSVGVDNYGYTF,TGCAGCGTTGGGGTCGACAACTATGGCTACACCTTC
TRBV7-2,TRBJ2-3,TRBD2,.,CASSFGLTSEADTQYF,TGTGCCAGCAGCTTCGGCCTGACTAGCGAAGCAGATACGCAGTATTTT
TRBV4-3,TRBJ1-2,.,.,CASSQDTLLDGYTF,TGCGCCAGCAGCCAAGATACGCTCCTTGATGGCTACACCTTC
TRBV7-9,TRBJ2-7,TRBD2,few,CASSTRTSGRHYEQYF,TGTGCCAGCAGCACCCGGACTAGCGGGAGACACTACGAGCAGTACTTC
TRBV29-1,TRBJ2-5,TRBD2,.,CSVTLGGPQETQYF,TGCAGCGTCACCCTGGGAGGGCCCCAAGAGACCCAGTACTTC
TRBV28,TRBJ2-5,.,.,CASSTPLSLQYF,TGTGCCAGCAGTACCCCTCTAAGTCTTCAGTACTTC
TRBV28,TRBJ1-2,.,few,CASQDTNYGYTF,TGTGCCAGTCAGGATACCAACTATGGCTACACCTTC
TRBV12-3/TRBV12-4,TRBJ1-2,.,few,CASSLDQGLSFYGYTF,TGTGCCAGCAGTTTAGATCAGGGACTGTCTTTCTATGGCTACACCTTC
TRBV5-5,TRBJ2-5,.,many,CASSLAPQAQETQYF,TGTGCCAGCAGCTTGGCGCCACAGGCTCAAGAGACCCAGTACTTC
TRBV27,TRBJ2-2,.,.,CASSRYAYRVTGELFF,TGTGCCAGCAGCCGCTATGCTTACAGAGTCACCGGGGAGCTGTTTTTT
TRBV5-4,TRBJ1-2,.,.,CASSLWSLGDYGYTF,TGTGCCAGCAGCTTGTGGTCCCTAGGAGACTATGGCTACACCTTC
TRBV6-2/TRBV6-3,TRBJ2-7,TRBD1,.,CASSYVPGQGVVNEQYF,TGTGCCAGCAGTTACGTCCCGGGACAGGGTGTAGTCAACGAGCAGTACTTC
TRBV28,TRBJ2-5,TRBD1,few,CASSFRGGAWEETQYF,TGTGCCAGCAGTTTCAGAGGGGGCGCCTGGGAAGAGACCCAGTACTTC
TRBV9,TRBJ2-1,TRBD2,.,CASSVAPTLAGDYNEQFF,TGTGCCAGCAGCGTAGCCCCAACACTAGCGGGGGACTACAATGAGCAGTTCTTC
TRBV5-1,TRBJ2-3,TRBD2,.,CASTGPQLAGATDTQYF,TGCGCCAGCACAGGGCCACAACTAGCGGGGGCCACAGATACGCAGTATTTT
TRBV25-1,TRBJ2-1,TRBD2,.,CASSLGLAGGPETQFF,TGTGCCAGCAGCCTGGGACTAGCGGGGGGGCCAGAGACCCAGTTCTTC
TRBV21-1,TRBJ2-1,.,.,CASSSGRDRDFNEQFF,TGTGCCAGCAGCTCAGGCCGGGACAGGGATTTCAATGAGCAGTTCTTC
TRBV12-3/TRBV12-4,TRBJ1-5,.,.,CASSFRGYSNQPQHF,TGTGCCAGCAGTTTTCGTGGTTATAGCAATCAGCCCCAGCATTTT
TRBV4-2,TRBJ2-1,.,few,CASSQGAELYNEQFF,TGTGCCAGCAGCCAAGGTGCAGAGTTATACAATGAGCAGTTCTTC
TRBV25-1,TRBJ1-1,TRBD1,few,CASSDWDSGKAFF,TGTGCCAGCAGTGACTGGGACAGTGGGAAAGCTTTCTTT
TRBV7-2,TRBJ2-4,.,.,CASSLAGTPTQYF,TGTGCCAGCAGCTTGGCGGGGACTCCAACACAGTACTTC
TRBV4-3,TRBJ2-3,.,few,CASSQTIGGTDTQYF,TGCGCCAGCAGCCAAACTATAGGGGGGACAGATACGCAGTATTTT
TRBV29-1,TRBJ2-7,TRBD1,many,CSAAMSGTGNSYEQYF,TGCAGCGCCGCGATGTCCGGGACAGGGAACTCCTACGAGCAGTACTTC
TRBV20-1,TRBJ2-7,.,few,CSAPGQTYEQYF,TGCAGTGCTCCCGGACAGACCTACGAGCAGTACTTC
TRBV20-1,TRBJ2-7,.,few,CSAPNRGGTLEQYF,TGCAGTGCTCCCAACAGGGGGGGAACCCTGGAGCAGTACTTC
TRBV7-2,TRBJ1-6,.,.,CASSLIPSFGSPLHF,TGTGCCAGCAGCTTAATCCCCTCCTTCGGGTCACCCCTCCACTTT
TRBV10-3,TRBJ2-1,.,.,CAISGRDNSYNEQFF,TGTGCCATCAGCGGACGGGACAACTCCTACAATGAGCAGTTCTTC
TRBV6-1,TRBJ2-7,.,.,CASTEVPFGSSHEQYF,TGTGCCAGCACCGAAGTCCCGTTTGGCAGCTCCCACGAGCAGTACTTC
TRBV19,TRBJ2-7,.,few,CASRGGGVNSYEQYF,TGTGCCAGCCGAGGGGGTGGTGTTAACTCCTACGAGCAGTACTTC
TRBV18,TRBJ2-5,.,few,CASSSPGTPTDETQYF,TGTGCCAGCTCATCCCCAGGGACTCCGACTGATGAGACCCAGTACTTC
TRBV20-1,TRBJ2-7,.,few,CSVQSRTYEQYF,TGCAGTGTCCAGTCCAGGACCTACGAGCAGTACTTC
TRBV20-1,TRBJ1-2,.,.,CSARPHAQLAYGYTF,TGCAGTGCCAGACCCCACGCTCAGTTAGCCTATGGCTACACCTTC
TRBV20-1,TRBJ2-5,.,few,CSARPQGGVETQYF,TGCAGTGCTAGACCGCAGGGCGGGGTGGAGACCCAGTACTTC
TRBV3-1,TRBJ2-7,TRBD2,.,CASSQDLAGDPYEQYF,TGTGCCAGCAGTCAAGATTTAGCGGGGGACCCCTACGAGCAGTACTTC
TRBV4-2,TRBJ1-2,TRBD1,.,CASSQDRTGGGNYGYTF,TGTGCCAGCAGCCAAGATCGAACAGGGGGTGGAAACTATGGCTACACCTTC
TRBV2,TRBJ2-3,.,few,CASKPHNTDTQYF,TGTGCCAGCAAACCACATAACACAGATACGCAGTATTTT
TRBV7-2,TRBJ2-4,TRBD2,.,CASSLVPSGGSGERQYF,TGTGCCAGCAGCTTAGTGCCTAGCGGGGGATCGGGGGAGAGGCAGTACTTC
TRBV29-1,TRBJ2-1,.,few,CSVVNRPGEEVSYNEQFF,TGCAGCGTTGTGAACAGGCCAGGGGAAGAGGTCTCCTACAATGAGCAGTTCTTC
TRBV28,TRBJ2-7,.,.,CASTPAGGRRWYF,TGTGCCAGCACCCCCGCTGGGGGCCGGCGATGGTACTTC
TRBV4-3,TRBJ2-3,.,.,CASSQDLRGGFTDTQYF,TGCGCCAGCAGCCAAGATTTGCGCGGGGGCTTCACAGATACGCAGTATTTT
TRBV10-3,TRBJ1-6,TRBD1,few,CAISERQGGTGSYNSPLHF,TGTGCCATCAGTGAGAGACAGGGGGGGACGGGCTCCTATAATTCACCCCTCCACTTT
TRBV12-3/TRBV12-4,TRBJ1-4,.,few,CASKNSRTGDEKLFF,TGTGCCAGCAAGAACTCCCGGACGGGGGATGAAAAACTGTTTTTT
TRBV4-1,TRBJ2-1,TRBD1,.,CASSQRQGPQNEQFF,TGCGCCAGCAGCCAAAGACAGGGACCCCAGAATGAGCAGTTCTTC
TRBV4-1,TRBJ2-1,.,.,CASSSDRAQIGEQFF,TGCGCCAGCAGCTCAGATCGTGCCCAGATAGGCGAGCAGTTCTTC
TRBV12-3/TRBV12-4,TRBJ2-7,TRBD1,few,CASSWTGTVATGGSYEQYF,TGTGCCAGCAGTTGGACAGGGACAGTCGCCACCGGAGGATCCTACGAGCAGTACTTC
TRBV20-1,TRBJ2-1,TRBD2,many,CSASPGGGDNEQFF,TGCAGTGCTAGTCCGGGGGGGGGAGACAATGAGCAGTTCTTC
TRBV5-6,TRBJ1-6,.,.,CASSLTEARSPLHF,TGTGCCAGCAGTCTGACAGAGGCGAGGTCACCCCTCCACTTT
TRBV20-1,TRBJ2-1,.,.,CSAPPGVSYNEQFF,TGCAGTGCTCCCCCGGGGGTCTCCTACAATGAGCAGTTCTTC
TRBV18,TRBJ2-7,.,.,CASSPALKETQYF,TGTGCCAGCTCACCAGCCCTAAAAGAGACCCAGTACTTT
TRBV5-6,TRBJ1-1,.,.,CASSPMDRISWDTEAFF,TGTGCCAGCAGCCCCATGGACAGAATCTCGTGGGACACTGAAGCTTTCTTT